This TCR beta chain was sequenced in a study of T cell responses to AZD1222 COVID-19 vaccine. V dropped 3 bases and J dropped 0 bases, with 14 bases sitting between them. This CDR3 has 16 residues. Germline loops: CDR1 MRHNA, CDR2 SNTAGT. General study points: White British donors predominated, females outnumbered males, and clonal diversity was possibly underestimated.

Note on this clone: The antigen is undetermined.

Measured with immunoSEQ multiplex PCR; TCRdb has only the in-frame clones, and not every one. Here the sample spans around 150,000 clones, approximately 88% being singletons. This clonotype was obtained from an adult who received the AZD1222 COVID-19 vaccine. Specimen: peripheral blood, collected 28 days after the second AZD1222 dose. The chain recombines TRBV6-4 with TRBJ1-1; unclear D gene. The CDR3 nucleotides are TGTGCCAGCAGTGAGCAGGCCAACGTATTGAACACTGAAGCTTTCTTT. Residues: CASSEQANVLNTEAFF.